The 24 T cell receptor beta chains reported below all come from one sample, sequenced in a study of Graves' ophthalmopathy and Graves' hyperthyroidism. Beta-chain TCR CDR3 regions were amplified from RNA transcripts. HTBI primers primed a first-round RT-PCR, and a second-round multiplex PCR followed. TCRdb re-analysed the multiplex PCR reads in MiXCR, keeping a single row per CDR3 protein. The repertoire has some 1.1 million distinct CDR3 sequences, 36% of them found once; the top ten carry 11%. The specimen sequenced was peripheral blood or thyroid tissue (not recorded which). The receptor set was obtained from an adult man with Graves' hyperthyroidism.

In this sample, this clonotype turned up a few times. The V gene is TRBV20-1, the J gene TRBJ1-2; D possibly corresponds to TRBD1 (5 bases). Per the germline V gene, CDR1 is DFQATT and CDR2 is SNEGSKA (reference sequence). The CDR3 consists of 13 residues. V was cut by 3 bases and J by 8 bases, with 16 bases left in between. CDR3 residues: CSASRFYGDGYTF. In nucleotides, the CDR3 is TGCAGTGCTAGTAGGTTTTATGGGGACGGCTACACCTTC.

The CDR3 here is CASSTDRDTNEQYF. For the CDR3, the DNA is TGTGCCAGCAGCACCGATCGGGACACCAACGAGCAGTACTTC. The chain employs TRBV7-9 and TRBJ2-7; TRBD1 is a possible D gene (6 bases). The germline V and J ends were trimmed by 5 bases and 5 bases, with 16 bases remaining between them. The CDR3 consists of 14 residues. Germline V gene sequence: CDR1 SEHNR, CDR2 FQNEAQ (reference sequence).

This clonotype was observed at least ten times. The chain carries TRBV29-1 and TRBJ1-3; the D is unclear. V was trimmed by 4 bases and J by 8 bases, leaving 6 bases between them. The germline CDR1 and CDR2 sequences are SQVTM and ANQGSEA. There are 10 residues in the CDR3. The CDR3, as DNA: TGCAGCGTTGTTGCTCACACCATATATTTT. It yields the protein CSVVAHTIYF. Full variable domain (missing parts from reference TRBV29-1 and TRBJ1-3): SAVISQKPSRDICQRGTSLTIQCQVDSQVTMMFWYRQQPGQSLTLIATANQGSEATYESGFVIDKFPISRPNLTFSTLTVSNMSPEDSSIYLCSVVAHTIYFGEGSWLTVV.

This clonotype was picked up many times. This sequence joins TRBV7-8 and TRBJ1-5, with D perhaps TRBD1 (5 bases). The CDR3 spans 15 residues. Germline loops: CDR1 SGHVS, CDR2 FQNEAQ. V gave up 3 bases and J gave up 0 bases, with 9 bases separating them. Here the CDR3 reads CASSFGGVSNQPQHF. CDR3 bases: TGTGCCAGCAGCTTTGGGGGGGTTAGCAATCAGCCCCAGCATTTT.

This clonotype was observed many times. V and J are TRBV7-8 and TRBJ2-7, with D perhaps given as TRBD1 or TRBD2 (6 bases each). CDR3 size: 12 residues. With 4 bases removed from V and 12 bases from J, the gap between germline ends came to 16 bases. From germline, CDR1 is SGHVS and CDR2 FQNEAQ. CDR3 protein: CASSSYGGATYF. DNA for the CDR3: TGTGCCAGCAGCTCCTACGGGGGCGCGACGTACTTC.

V gene TRBV5-6 combines with J gene TRBJ1-6, with a possible D match to TRBD1 (5 bases). CDR3 length: 15 residues. V lost 4 bases and J lost 7, with 15 bases in between. Germline V CDR1 and CDR2: SGHDT, YYEEEE. CDR3: CASSKTWGENSPLHF. The CDR3 DNA reads TGTGCCAGCAGCAAGACCTGGGGCGAGAATTCACCCCTCCACTTT.

In its sample, this clonotype was seen many times. The chain combines TRBV7-9 with TRBJ1-1; D possibly corresponds to TRBD1 (5 bases). Trimming took 5 bases from V and 0 from J, leaving 13 bases between them. Germline CDR1 is SEHNR and CDR2 is FQNEAQ (reference sequence). This CDR3 is 15 amino acids long. Here the CDR3 reads CASSAQGGMNTEAFF. The CDR3 nucleotides read TGTGCCAGCAGCGCTCAGGGTGGGATGAACACTGAAGCTTTCTTT.

The chain combines TRBV28 with TRBJ2-7, with D unresolved. Per germline, CDR1 MDHEN and CDR2 SYDVKM. This CDR3 contains 13 residues. Trimming took 6 bases from V and 1 from J, leaving 10 bases between them. This chain's CDR3 is CASRSQVSYEQYF. Written as DNA, the CDR3 is TGTGCCAGCAGATCTCAGGTATCCTACGAGCAGTACTTC.

About this clonotype itself: Just one base apart from a much larger clone, this may be a read error. This sequence joins TRBV20-1 and TRBJ1-2, with 8 bases lining up with TRBD1. The CDR3 covers 15 residues. CDR1 is DFQATT, CDR2 SNEGSKA, per germline (reference sequence). V lost 3 bases to trimming and J lost 3 bases; unmatched junction nucleotides: 9. The CDR3 region has the DNA TGCAGTGCTAGGACTTCAGGGGGCGCGGACTATGGCTACACCTTC. Protein product: CSARTSGGADYGYTF.

This clonotype was seen repeatedly, ten times or more. This chain links TRBV5-1 with TRBJ1-3; D is unclear. CDR1 is SGHRS, CDR2 YFSETQ, per germline. V was trimmed by 0 bases and J by 4 bases, leaving 5 bases between them. This CDR3 is built from 13 residues. For the CDR3, the DNA is TGCGCCAGCAGCTTGGGGGTCGGAAACACCATATATTTT. Protein: CASSLGVGNTIYF.

The chain uses TRBV27 and TRBJ1-5; no clear D. The germline V gene encodes CDR1 MNHEY and CDR2 SMNVEV (reference sequence). Trimming removed 4 bases at V and 7 bases at J, with 20 bases between. The CDR3 is 16 residues long. CDR3 amino acids: CASSSAVTGIGQPQHF. CDR3 coding DNA: TGTGCCAGCAGTTCCGCGGTAACCGGTATAGGGCAGCCCCAGCATTTT.

This clonotype was detected only a few times. The CDR3 sequence is CASSEGGWATNTEAFF. DNA for the CDR3: TGTGCCAGCAGTGAAGGTGGTTGGGCCACGAACACTGAAGCTTTCTTT. The V and J genes are TRBV2 and TRBJ1-1, with D unresolved. The CDR3 loop spans 16 amino acids. CDR1 is SNHLY and CDR2 is FYNNEI in the germline V gene. With 1 base removed from V and 1 base from J, the gap between germline ends came to 13 bases.

There are many counts of this clonotype. This chain connects TRBV29-1 to TRBJ1-2; D remains ambiguous. Germline V gene data show CDR1 as SQVTM and CDR2 as ANQGSEA. Trimming stripped 0 bases from V and 2 bases from J, with 13 bases between. The CDR3 extends over 15 amino acids. This CDR3 reads CSVEDPWGGNYGYTF. CDR3 nucleotides: TGCAGCGTTGAAGATCCGTGGGGTGGGAACTATGGCTACACCTTC.

The chain is built from TRBV5-1 and TRBJ1-6, with a weak D call TRBD1 (5 bases). This CDR3 has 15 amino acids. V was shortened by 0 bases and J by 9 bases, with 13 bases between the two germline ends. CDR1 and CDR2 from the germline V gene are SGHRS and YFSETQ. CDR3 sequence (DNA): TGCGCCAGCAGCTTGGCGGGGGACGGACCTTCACCCCTCCACTTT. Translation: CASSLAGDGPSPLHF.

The chain couples TRBV4-2 to TRBJ1-2, with D perhaps TRBD1 (6 bases). The CDR3 extends over 16 amino acids. The V gene lost 1 base and the J gene lost 5 bases, with 17 bases spanning the gap. Germline V lookup: CDR1 LGHNA, CDR2 YNFKEQ. CDR3 sequence: CASSQGATGAVYGYTF. In DNA form, the CDR3 reads TGTGCCAGCAGCCAAGGGGCGACAGGAGCCGTTTATGGCTACACCTTC.

This clonotype was counted many times. The chain couples TRBV10-3 to TRBJ2-7; 7 bases match TRBD2. CDR3 length: 13 residues. Germline V lookup: CDR1 ENHRY, CDR2 SYGVKD. V lost 7 bases and J lost 4; bases outside the gene matches: 7. CDR3 sequence: CAITPGGPYEQYF. CDR3 DNA: TGTGCCATCACCCCGGGGGGTCCGTACGAGCAGTACTTC.

This clonotype was seen at least ten times. V is TRBV20-1 and J is TRBJ2-7, with D tentatively TRBD1 (6 bases). CDR3 length equals 14 residues. V lost 5 bases and J 0 bases, leaving 14 bases between the germline ends. Germline lookup yields CDR1 DFQATT and CDR2 SNEGSKA (reference sequence). The CDR3 bases are TGCAGTGCTGACTCCGACAGGCCCTCCTACGAGCAGTACTTC. Protein sequence: CSADSDRPSYEQYF.

V is TRBV12-3 or TRBV12-4 and J is TRBJ2-5; tentative D call: TRBD1 (6 bases). The CDR3 has 14 residues. V was shortened by 2 bases and J by 4 bases, with 11 bases between the two germline ends. The CDR3 spells CASSLSHRAETQYF. The CDR3 nucleotides read TGTGCCAGCAGTTTATCCCACAGGGCAGAGACCCAGTACTTC.

Worth noting for this clonotype: A single base separates this from a much larger clone, so it may be a read error. The chain carries TRBV10-3 and TRBJ1-5, with TRBD1 matching 8 bases. Germline loops: CDR1 ENHRY, CDR2 SYGVKD. The CDR3 contains 14 residues. V gave up 5 bases and J gave up 7 bases; unmatched junction bases: 7. This CDR3 reads CAISSYRGEQPQHF. DNA of the CDR3: TGTGCCATCAGTTCCTACAGGGGGGAGCAGCCCCAGCATTTT.

The gene calls are TRBV2 and TRBJ2-7; 7 bases fit TRBD1. CDR3 length equals 17 residues. Germline loops: CDR1 SNHLY, CDR2 FYNNEI. The V segment lost 4 bases and the J segment 6 bases; nucleotides outside the gene matches: 18. CDR3 coding DNA: TGTGCCAGCAGTGGCCTAGGGTCTGGGACAGCGCTCGGCGAGCAGTACTTC. Amino acid sequence: CASSGLGSGTALGEQYF.

This clonotype has ten or more counts. This chain connects TRBV7-2 to TRBJ1-5, with D hard to call. The germline V and J ends were trimmed by 3 bases and 3 bases, with 12 bases remaining between them. The germline V gene has CDR1 SGHTA and CDR2 FQGNSA. This CDR3 has 15 amino acids. The CDR3 DNA reads TGTGCCAGCAGCTTGGGCAGTCCCCTCAATCAGCCCCAGCATTTT. Translation gives CASSLGSPLNQPQHF. Drawing the rest from reference TRBV7-2 and TRBJ1-5, the complete variable domain is GAGVSQSPSNKVTEKGKDVELRCDPISGHTALYWYRQSLGQGLEFLIYFQGNSAPDKSGLPSDRFSAERTGGSVSTLTIQRTQQEDSAVYLCASSLGSPLNQPQHFGDGTRLSIL.

The genes are TRBV29-1 and TRBJ2-3, with 9 bases fitting TRBD1. CDR1 is SQVTM and CDR2 is ANQGSEA in the germline V gene. The CDR3 extends over 13 amino acids. With V trimmed by 8 bases and J by 5 bases, 8 bases remained unmatched. CDR3 sequence reads: CSINTGGRDTQYF. As DNA, the CDR3 is TGCAGCATCAACACAGGGGGCAGAGATACGCAGTATTTT.

This clonotype occurred a few times. The chain couples TRBV12-3 or TRBV12-4 to TRBJ2-7; D is unclear. The CDR3 runs 14 residues. V lost 1 base to trimming and J lost 0 bases, with 7 bases between them. The DNA of the CDR3 is TGTGCCAGCAGTTTAGTCTACGGCTCCTACGAGCAGTACTTC. Amino acids: CASSLVYGSYEQYF.

This clonotype was found a few times. For the CDR3, the DNA is TGTGCCAGTTCTAGCGGGAGCACAGATACGCAGTATTTT. Protein product: CASSSGSTDTQYF. The rearrangement uses TRBV2 and TRBJ2-3, with 8 positions matching TRBD2. Germline lookup yields CDR1 SNHLY and CDR2 FYNNEI. V trimming: 9 bases; J trimming: 0 bases; junction bases outside the gene matches: 2. The CDR3 has 13 amino acids.